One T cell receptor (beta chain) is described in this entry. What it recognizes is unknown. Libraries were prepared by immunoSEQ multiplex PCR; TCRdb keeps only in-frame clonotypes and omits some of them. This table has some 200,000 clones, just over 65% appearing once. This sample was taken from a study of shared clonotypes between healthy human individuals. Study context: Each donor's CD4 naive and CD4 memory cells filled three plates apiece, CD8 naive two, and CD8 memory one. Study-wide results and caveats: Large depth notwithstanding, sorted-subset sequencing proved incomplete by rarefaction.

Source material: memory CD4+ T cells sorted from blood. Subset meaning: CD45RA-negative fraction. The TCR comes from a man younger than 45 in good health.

The CDR3 reads CASSLGQGNTIYF. DNA for the CDR3: TGTGCCAGCAGCTTAGGACAGGGAAACACCATATATTTT. The chain recombines TRBV7-9 with TRBJ1-3; D is possibly TRBD1 (5 bases). Per germline, CDR1 SEHNR and CDR2 FQNEAQ (reference sequence). V dropped 1 base and J dropped 4 bases, with 5 bases sitting between them. CDR3 length equals 13 residues. Looking up the rest from reference TRBV7-9 and TRBJ1-3 gives the full variable domain: DTGVSQNPRHKITKRGQNVTFRCDPISEHNRLYWYRQTLGQGPEFLTYFQNEAQLEKSRLLSDRFSAERPKGSFSTLEIQRTEQGDSAMYLCASSLGQGNTIYFGEGSWLTVV.